These T cell receptor beta chains were read from a single sample in a study of Ad26.COV2.S vaccination and SARS-CoV-2 variants. TCRdb's copy holds only in-frame clones and misses some; the assay was immunoSEQ multiplex PCR. The sample has 400,000 to 450,000 clones, roughly 87% seen once; the top ten hold approximately 4.5%. The sequences come from peripheral blood, collected in a trial of Ad26.COV2.S vaccine versus placebo. The source is a person aged 18 to 59 who received the Ad26.COV2.S COVID-19 vaccine or a placebo. Both conserved end residues are part of each CDR3. D genes are given only for firm matches. Clone size is not always given. Where it is, it says once, few, many or a class for expanded clones.

v_gene	j_gene	d_gene	abundance	CDR3aa	CDR3nt
TRBV24-1	TRBJ2-3	TRBD2	NA	CATSAAGLAIDPDTQYF	TGTGCCACCAGTGCCGCGGGACTAGCTATCGATCCAGATACGCAGTATTTT
TRBV5-4	TRBJ2-7	NA	NA	CASSLVQGGLEQYF	TGTGCCAGCAGCTTGGTGCAGGGCGGCCTCGAGCAGTACTTC
TRBV14	TRBJ2-7	NA	NA	CASSPPDARSSYEQYF	TGTGCCAGCAGCCCACCTGACGCTAGGAGCTCCTACGAGCAGTACTTC
TRBV7-9	TRBJ1-1	NA	NA	CASSPRGLLGTEAFF	TGTGCCAGCAGCCCACGGGGGCTCCTGGGGACTGAAGCTTTCTTT
TRBV27	TRBJ1-1	NA	NA	CATAMNTEAFF	TGTGCCACCGCAATGAACACTGAAGCTTTCTTT
TRBV7-8	TRBJ2-1	TRBD2	NA	CASSVAGALGNEQFF	TGTGCCAGCAGCGTAGCGGGAGCCCTCGGGAATGAGCAGTTCTTC
TRBV6-5	TRBJ1-2	TRBD1	once	CASVGTGGLGGYTF	TGTGCCAGCGTAGGGACAGGGGGTTTAGGTGGCTACACCTTC
TRBV27	TRBJ2-7	NA	NA	CASSGRPYEQYF	TGTGCCAGCAGTGGGAGACCTTACGAGCAGTACTTC
TRBV19	TRBJ2-1	NA	NA	CASSPSSYNEQFF	TGTGCCAGTAGTCCAAGCTCCTACAATGAGCAGTTCTTC
TRBV7-2	TRBJ2-7	NA	NA	CASSLVVGPGSEQYF	TGTGCCAGCAGCTTAGTAGTCGGGCCAGGCAGCGAGCAGTACTTC
TRBV19	TRBJ2-1	TRBD2	NA	CASSISRSGRAEVGSYNEQFF	TGTGCCAGTAGTATCTCAAGGAGCGGGAGGGCTGAGGTGGGCTCCTACAATGAGCAGTTCTTC
TRBV9	TRBJ2-3	NA	NA	CASSVEGGTDTQYF	TGTGCCAGCAGCGTAGAGGGGGGGACAGATACGCAGTATTTT
TRBV19	TRBJ2-6	NA	NA	CASSISVMGANVLTF	TGTGCCAGTAGTATATCGGTTATGGGGGCCAACGTCCTGACTTTC
TRBV5-4	TRBJ2-6	NA	once	CASSPVLGANVLTF	TGTGCCAGCAGTCCCGTCCTTGGGGCCAACGTCCTGACTTTC
TRBV15	TRBJ2-7	NA	NA	CATSRDRYEQYF	TGTGCCACCAGCAGAGATCGGTACGAGCAGTACTTC
TRBV4-3	TRBJ2-7	NA	NA	CASSQARGASYEQYF	TGCGCCAGCAGCCAAGCGAGGGGGGCCTCCTACGAGCAGTACTTC
TRBV2	TRBJ2-2	NA	NA	CATLGDTGELFF	TGTGCCACCCTCGGGGACACCGGGGAGCTGTTTTTT
TRBV29-1	TRBJ2-1	NA	once	CSAPYGGNEQFF	TGCAGCGCGCCGTATGGAGGCAATGAGCAGTTCTTC
TRBV29-1	TRBJ2-5	NA	NA	CSVVGGRRLLETQYF	TGCAGCGTCGTAGGGGGGAGGCGCCTCTTAGAGACCCAGTACTTC
TRBV5-4	TRBJ2-1	NA	NA	CASGQSYNEQFF	TGTGCCAGCGGACAGTCCTACAATGAGCAGTTCTTC
TRBV7-2	TRBJ2-2	NA	NA	CASRTDTGELFF	TGTGCCAGCAGAACCGACACCGGGGAGCTGTTTTTT
TRBV23-1	TRBJ2-7	TRBD2	NA	CASSHIPGLAGPYEQYF	TGCGCCAGCAGTCACATACCGGGACTAGCGGGACCCTACGAGCAGTACTTC